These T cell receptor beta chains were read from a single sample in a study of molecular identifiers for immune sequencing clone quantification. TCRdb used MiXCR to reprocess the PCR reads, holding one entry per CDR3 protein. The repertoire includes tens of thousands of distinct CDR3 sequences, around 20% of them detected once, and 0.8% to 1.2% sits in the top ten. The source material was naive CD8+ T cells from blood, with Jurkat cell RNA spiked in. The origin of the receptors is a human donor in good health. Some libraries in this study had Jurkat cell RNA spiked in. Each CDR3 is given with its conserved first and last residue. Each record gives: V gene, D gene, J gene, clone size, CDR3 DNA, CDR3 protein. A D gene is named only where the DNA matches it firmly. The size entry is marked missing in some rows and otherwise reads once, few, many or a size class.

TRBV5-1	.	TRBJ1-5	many	TGCGCCAGCAGCTTGGTACCCCGGGCCTACGATAGCAATCAGCCCCAGCATTTT	CASSLVPRAYDSNQPQHF
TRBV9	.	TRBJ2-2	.	TGTGCCAGCAACTACGGGGACACGAACACCGGGGAGCTGTTTTTT	CASNYGDTNTGELFF
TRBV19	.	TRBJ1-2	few	TGTGCCAGTAGTATGGGCAGGCCCCGGGACTATGGCTACACCTTC	CASSMGRPRDYGYTF
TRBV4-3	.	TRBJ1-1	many	TGCGCCAGCAGCCAAGATTGGGGGATCACTGAAGCTTTCTTT	CASSQDWGITEAFF
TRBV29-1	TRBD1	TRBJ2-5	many	TGCAGCGTTAAAGACAGGGGCGAGGTTTTAGAGACCCAGTACTTC	CSVKDRGEVLETQYF
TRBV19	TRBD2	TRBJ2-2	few	TGTGCCAGTAGTATAGGAACTAGCGGGAGGACCACCGGGGAGCTGTTTTTT	CASSIGTSGRTTGELFF
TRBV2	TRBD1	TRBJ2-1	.	TGTGCCAGCACCTCCGGGACAGGGCCGCGCAATGAGCAGTTCTTC	CASTSGTGPRNEQFF
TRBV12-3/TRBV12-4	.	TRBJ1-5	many	TGTGCCAGCACCTTGGGGGGCCAGCCCCAGCATTTT	CASTLGGQPQHF
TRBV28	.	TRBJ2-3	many	TGTGCCAGCAGTTCTTTACTATCGAATGGTCGGAGGACAGATACGCAGTATTTT	CASSSLLSNGRRTDTQYF
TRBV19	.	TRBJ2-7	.	TGTGCCACCTCGCTCAGCGCGCAAACCTACGAGCAGTACTTC	CATSLSAQTYEQYF
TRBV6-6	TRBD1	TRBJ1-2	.	TGTGCCAGCAGCCGGACAGGAGAGGGCTATGGCTACACCTTC	CASSRTGEGYGYTF
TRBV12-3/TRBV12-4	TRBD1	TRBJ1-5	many	TGTGCCAGCAGTTTAGGGACAGGGAGCAATCAGCCCCAGCATTTT	CASSLGTGSNQPQHF
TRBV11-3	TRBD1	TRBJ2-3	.	TGTGCCAGCAGCTCAGGGGGCACAGGTACGCAGTATTTT	CASSSGGTGTQYF
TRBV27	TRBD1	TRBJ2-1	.	TGTGCCAGTTACAGGGGCGCAAAGTACAATGAGCAGTTCTTC	CASYRGAKYNEQFF
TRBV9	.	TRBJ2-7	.	TGTGCCAGCAGCGTAGAGTCAGCCTCCTACGAGCAGTACTTC	CASSVESASYEQYF
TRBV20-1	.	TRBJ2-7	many	TGCAGTGTGGTAAGAGGAAACTACGAGCAGTACTTC	CSVVRGNYEQYF
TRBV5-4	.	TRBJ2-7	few	TGTGCCAGCAGCTTGTCCAGTACTCAGCAGTACTTC	CASSLSSTQQYF
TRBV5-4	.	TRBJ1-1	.	TGTGCCAGCAGCCCTGCCGCGTACGACACTGAAGCTTTCTTT	CASSPAAYDTEAFF
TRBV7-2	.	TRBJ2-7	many	TGTGCCAGCAGCTTAGCGCGGCGGGGTGGGTACGAGCAGTACTTC	CASSLARRGGYEQYF
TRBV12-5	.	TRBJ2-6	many	TGTGCTAGTGGTTTTGAGGTCTATGGGCAGCCCAACGTCCTGACTTTC	CASGFEVYGQPNVLTF
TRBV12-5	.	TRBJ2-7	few	TGTGCTAGTGGTACAGTCGGGGGGCATCTAATCGAGCAGTACTTC	CASGTVGGHLIEQYF
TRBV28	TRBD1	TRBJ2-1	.	TGTGCCAGCAGTGCCGGGACAGGGCCCTGGGATGAGCAGTTCTTC	CASSAGTGPWDEQFF
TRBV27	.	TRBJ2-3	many	TGTGCCAGCAGTTTATTGGGGGTTTCAGATACGCAGTATTTT	CASSLLGVSDTQYF
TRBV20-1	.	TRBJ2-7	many	TGCAGTGCTAGGTTGGAAAACTACGAGCAGTACTTC	CSARLENYEQYF
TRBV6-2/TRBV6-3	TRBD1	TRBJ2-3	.	TGTGCCAGCAGTTTCGACAGGGAAATTGCAGATACGCAGTATTTT	CASSFDREIADTQYF
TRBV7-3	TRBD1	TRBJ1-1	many	TGTGCCAGCAGCTTAATGGGGACAGGGGACACTGAAGCTTTCTTT	CASSLMGTGDTEAFF
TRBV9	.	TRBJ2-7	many	TGTGCCAGCAGCGCCCGGCTGAGGACCTACGAGCAGTACTTC	CASSARLRTYEQYF
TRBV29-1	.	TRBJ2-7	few	TGCAGCGTATCAGGCCCCTACGAGCAGTACTTC	CSVSGPYEQYF
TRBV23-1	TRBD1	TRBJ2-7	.	TGCGCCAGCAGTCAATCAATTAATAGGGACAGGGAGGCCTACGAGCAGTACTTC	CASSQSINRDREAYEQYF
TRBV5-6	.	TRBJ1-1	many	TGTGCCAGCAGCCAGGAGGACCACACTGAAGCTTTCTTT	CASSQEDHTEAFF
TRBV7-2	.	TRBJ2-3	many	TGTGCCAGCAGCTCTTCGAGGGAGTGGAGCACAGATACGCAGTATTTT	CASSSSREWSTDTQYF
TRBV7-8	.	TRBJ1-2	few	TGTGCTATGCCGTTCAGAGACAGGTTTAACTATGGCTACACCTTC	CAMPFRDRFNYGYTF
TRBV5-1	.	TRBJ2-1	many	TGCGCCAGCAGCCCAACCGACCTCGATTACAATGAGCAGTTCTTC	CASSPTDLDYNEQFF
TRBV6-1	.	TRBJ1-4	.	TGTGCCAGCAGTGAAATCCTGGGACAAACTCTTGCAACTAATGAAAAACTGTTTTTT	CASSEILGQTLATNEKLFF
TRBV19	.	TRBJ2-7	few	TGTGCCAGTAGTCCACAGGACAGCTACGAGCAGTACTTC	CASSPQDSYEQYF
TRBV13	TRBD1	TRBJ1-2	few	TGTGCCAGCAGCTATGGACAGGATTATGGCTACACCTTC	CASSYGQDYGYTF
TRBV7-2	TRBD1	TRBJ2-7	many	TGTGCCAGCAGCTTACTGGACAGGGTTCCCGAGCAGTACTTC	CASSLLDRVPEQYF
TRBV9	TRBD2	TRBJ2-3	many	TGTGCCAGCAGCGTAGCGGGACTAGCGGGAGGGTTCACAGATACGCAGTATTTT	CASSVAGLAGGFTDTQYF
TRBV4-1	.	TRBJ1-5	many	TGCGCCAGCAGCCAAAATAGCAATCAGCCCCAGCATTTT	CASSQNSNQPQHF
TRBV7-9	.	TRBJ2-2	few	TGTGCCAGCAGCCCGGACCTCGGGGCCGGGGAGCTGTTTTTT	CASSPDLGAGELFF
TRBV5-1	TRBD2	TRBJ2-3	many	TGCGCCAGCAAGTGGGTAGCGGGACGCACAGATACGCAGTATTTT	CASKWVAGRTDTQYF